Shown below are 4 T cell receptor beta chains from a single sample sequenced in a study of T cells after yellow fever vaccination. TCRdb reanalysed the 5' RACE reads using MiXCR and keeps one entry per CDR3 protein. The sample holds 250,000 to 300,000 distinct CDR3 sequences, roughly 5.2% seen once. The material was CD4+ T cells sorted from PBMCs, obtained on the day of the yellow fever booster vaccination. These receptors were obtained from a man younger than 30 who received the YFV17D yellow fever vaccine.

The J gene is TRBJ2-1, the V gene TRBV2; the D gene is possibly TRBD1 (6 bases). Germline V gene data show CDR1 as SNHLY and CDR2 as FYNNEI. The CDR3 has 15 residues. V gave up 1 base and J gave up 9 bases, with 16 bases separating them. DNA for the CDR3: TGTGCCAGCAGTGAAGGCGTTGCTCCACAGGGTGAGCAGTTCTTC. Amino acids: CASSEGVAPQGEQFF.

The V call is TRBV11-2, the J call TRBJ1-1; D is unresolved. There are 13 residues in the CDR3. Germline V gene data show CDR1 as SGHAT and CDR2 as FQNNGV. V lost 6 bases and J lost 0, with 8 bases in between. The CDR3: CASRNGVNTEAFF. As DNA, the CDR3 is TGTGCCAGCAGGAATGGAGTGAACACTGAAGCTTTCTTT.

J is TRBJ2-7 and V is TRBV5-8; D is possibly TRBD1 (6 bases). The CDR3 spans 15 residues. V was trimmed by 3 bases and J by 3 bases, leaving 16 bases between them. Germline CDR1 reads SGHTS; CDR2 reads YDEGEE. As DNA, the CDR3 is TGTGCCAGCAGCTCAGGGACATATCTCCGCTACGAGCAGTACTTC. Amino acid sequence: CASSSGTYLRYEQYF.

This clonotype was picked up many times. The chain carries TRBV29-1 and TRBJ2-1, with D tentatively TRBD2 (5 bases). There are 11 residues in the CDR3. CDR1 SQVTM and CDR2 ANQGSEA come from the germline V gene. V was shortened by 3 bases and J by 12 bases, with 12 bases between the two germline ends. The CDR3 sequence is CSVEEEWGQFF. The CDR3 bases are TGCAGCGTTGAGGAGGAGTGGGGGCAGTTCTTC.